The present T cell receptor (beta chain) was sequenced within a study of blood T cell repertoires in COVID-19. Profiled with immunoSEQ multiplex PCR; TCRdb holds only in-frame clones, not every one. The sample shows approximately 110,000 clones, over 65% of them seen only once. This CDR3 has 15 residues. Looked up from germline, CDR1 is SGHAT and CDR2 is FQNNGV. The V end was cut by 4 bases, the J end by 4 bases, with 16 bases between. A single count supports this clone. The chain couples TRBV11-2 to TRBJ1-2, with a possible D match to TRBD1 (6 bases). Sequencing input: peripheral blood. This receptor was obtained from a human donor with acute or convalescent COVID-19. The donor label of this sample is uncertain. CDR3 in DNA: TGTGCCAGCAGCTACGAAGACAGGCCCCTCTATGGCTACACCTTC. Translation gives CASSYEDRPLYGYTF.